A single sample is the source of the 14 T cell receptor beta chains below, sequenced in a study of T cell responses to AZD1222 COVID-19 vaccine. Assay used: immunoSEQ multiplex PCR; TCRdb lists only in-frame clones, some missing. The sample has 150,000 to 200,000 clones, almost 95% seen once. The sample was peripheral blood, taken on day 0 of AZD1222 vaccination. All receptors come from an adult in good health.

The chain combines TRBV13 with TRBJ1-2; the D is unclear. Germline CDR1 is PRHDT and CDR2 is FYEKMQ (reference sequence). This CDR3 has 14 residues. V was cut by 3 bases and J by 0 bases, with 8 bases left in between. The CDR3 DNA sequence: TGTGCCAGCAGCTTCCCTACTACTAACTATGGCTACACCTTC. This gives the protein CASSFPTTNYGYTF.

The chain combines TRBV7-2 with TRBJ2-1; D is perhaps TRBD1 (6 bases). Germline V gene data show CDR1 as SGHTA and CDR2 as FQGNSA. This CDR3 comprises 15 residues. V was shortened by 1 base and J by 9 bases, with 16 bases between the two germline ends. The CDR3 sequence is CASSLVADGGTEQFF. Here the CDR3 DNA reads TGTGCCAGCAGCTTAGTTGCGGATGGGGGCACTGAGCAGTTCTTC.

This sequence joins TRBV6-5 and TRBJ1-1; no definite D call. The CDR3 sequence is 13 residues long. With 10 bases removed from V and 7 bases from J, the gap between germline ends came to 19 bases. The germline gives CDR1 MNHEY, CDR2 SVGAGI. Here the CDR3 DNA reads TGTGCCACCGCGGGTCGGTGGGCTCATGAAGCTTTCTTT. It is translated as CATAGRWAHEAFF.

The chain recombines TRBV11-3 with TRBJ2-7; D ambiguous. Germline V gene sequence: CDR1 SGHNT, CDR2 YENEEA. This CDR3 is 14 amino acids long. The V gene lost 1 base and the J gene lost 5 bases, with 12 bases spanning the gap. The CDR3: CASSLGDNLNEQYF. In DNA, the CDR3 is TGTGCCAGCAGCTTAGGAGACAACTTGAACGAGCAGTACTTC.

CDR3 amino acids: CATLAGTNTGELFF. CDR3 bases: TGTGCCACGTTAGCGGGCACGAACACCGGGGAGCTGTTTTTT. The chain links TRBV27 to TRBJ2-2; 7 nucleotides align to TRBD2. Germline values: CDR1 MNHEY, CDR2 SMNVEV (reference sequence). The ends lost 10 bases at V and 0 bases at J; junction bases unmatched: 5. This CDR3 has 14 amino acids.

This chain uses TRBV27 with TRBJ2-3; D is unresolved. The V end lost 5 bases, the J end lost 2 bases, and 11 bases lay between the germline ends. Germline CDR1 reads MNHEY; CDR2 reads SMNVEV (reference sequence). CDR3 length: 14 residues. The CDR3 here is CASSPRDFTDTQYF. DNA for the CDR3: TGTGCCAGCAGTCCTCGTGACTTCACAGATACGCAGTATTTT.

The gene calls are TRBV9 and TRBJ2-1; 9 positions match TRBD1. This CDR3 contains 15 residues. V trimming: 2 bases; J trimming: 5 bases; junction bases outside the gene matches: 5. Germline V gene data show CDR1 as SGDLS and CDR2 as YYNGEE. CDR3 coding DNA: TGTGCCAGCAGCGTTTATAGGACAGGGGACAATGAGCAGTTCTTC. Residues: CASSVYRTGDNEQFF. Full variable domain (outside the CDR3, taken from reference TRBV9 and TRBJ2-1): DSGVTQTPKHLITATGQRVTLRCSPRSGDLSVYWYQQSLDQGLQFLIQYYNGEERAKGNILERFSAQQFPDLHSELNLSSLELGDSALYFCASSVYRTGDNEQFFGPGTRLTVL.

J is TRBJ2-3 and V is TRBV19; unclear D gene. In germline, CDR1 is LNHDA, CDR2 SQIVND (reference sequence). Trimming took off 4 bases at V and 6 bases at J, with 8 bases between the two ends. This CDR3 comprises 12 residues. CDR3 residues: CASSRTRDTQYF. The DNA for the CDR3 is TGTGCCAGTAGTAGGACCCGGGATACGCAGTATTTT.

This sequence joins TRBV18 and TRBJ2-3; TRBD2 matches 9 bases. The CDR3 spans 15 residues. The germline gives CDR1 KGHSH, CDR2 LQKENI. Germline trimming cut 6 bases from V and 4 bases from J; bases unmatched to any gene: 8. Here the CDR3 reads CASSPEIAGADTQYF. CDR3 coding DNA: TGTGCCAGCTCCCCGGAGATAGCGGGAGCAGATACGCAGTATTTT. Using reference TRBV18 and TRBJ2-3 for the parts outside the CDR3, the full variable domain is NAGVMQNPRHLVRRRGQEARLRCSPMKGHSHVYWYRQLPEEGLKFMVYLQKENIIDESGMPKERFSAEFPKEGPSILRIQQVVRGDSAAYFCASSPEIAGADTQYFGPGTRLTVL.

The CDR3 loop is CASSVRDRGLPLEAFF. The DNA for the CDR3 is TGTGCCAGCAGCGTCCGGGACAGGGGCCTTCCACTTGAAGCTTTCTTT. The genes are TRBV7-9 and TRBJ1-1; 10 bases line up with TRBD1. The CDR3 consists of 16 residues. V lost 5 bases to trimming and J lost 7 bases; unmatched junction nucleotides: 13. Looked up from germline, CDR1 is SEHNR and CDR2 is FQNEAQ (reference sequence).

The chain couples TRBV28 to TRBJ2-5; D gene unclear. The germline CDR1 and CDR2 sequences are MDHEN and SYDVKM. This CDR3 comprises 12 residues. V was shortened by 5 bases and J by 5 bases, with 9 bases between the two germline ends. The CDR3 loop is CASSPPFETQYF. CDR3 bases: TGTGCCAGCAGTCCTCCGTTCGAGACCCAGTACTTC.

The chain recombines TRBV12-3 or TRBV12-4 with TRBJ1-2; no reliable D call. This CDR3 spans 13 amino acids. Trimming removed 2 bases at V and 6 bases at J, with 10 bases between. CDR3 sequence (DNA): TGTGCCAGCAGTTTACGGACCACTCATGGCTACACCTTC. Protein sequence: CASSLRTTHGYTF.

The chain links TRBV9 to TRBJ1-1; D is uncertain. The CDR3 runs to 13 residues. The V end was cut by 4 bases, the J end by 1 base, with 8 bases between. CDR1 is SGDLS and CDR2 is YYNGEE in the germline V gene. The CDR3 DNA sequence: TGTGCCAGCAGCCCTATCGAGAACACTGAAGCTTTCTTT. Translated, it gives CASSPIENTEAFF.

The chain is built from TRBV24-1 and TRBJ2-3, with D perhaps matching TRBD1 or TRBD2 (6 bases each). V lost 1 base to trimming and J lost 2 bases, with 12 bases between them. The CDR3 loop spans 16 amino acids. The V gene's germline CDR1 is KGHDR and CDR2 SFDVKD. The CDR3 bases are TGTGCCACCAGTGATTTTCAGGGGACTGCCACAGATACGCAGTATTTT. Translating it yields CATSDFQGTATDTQYF.